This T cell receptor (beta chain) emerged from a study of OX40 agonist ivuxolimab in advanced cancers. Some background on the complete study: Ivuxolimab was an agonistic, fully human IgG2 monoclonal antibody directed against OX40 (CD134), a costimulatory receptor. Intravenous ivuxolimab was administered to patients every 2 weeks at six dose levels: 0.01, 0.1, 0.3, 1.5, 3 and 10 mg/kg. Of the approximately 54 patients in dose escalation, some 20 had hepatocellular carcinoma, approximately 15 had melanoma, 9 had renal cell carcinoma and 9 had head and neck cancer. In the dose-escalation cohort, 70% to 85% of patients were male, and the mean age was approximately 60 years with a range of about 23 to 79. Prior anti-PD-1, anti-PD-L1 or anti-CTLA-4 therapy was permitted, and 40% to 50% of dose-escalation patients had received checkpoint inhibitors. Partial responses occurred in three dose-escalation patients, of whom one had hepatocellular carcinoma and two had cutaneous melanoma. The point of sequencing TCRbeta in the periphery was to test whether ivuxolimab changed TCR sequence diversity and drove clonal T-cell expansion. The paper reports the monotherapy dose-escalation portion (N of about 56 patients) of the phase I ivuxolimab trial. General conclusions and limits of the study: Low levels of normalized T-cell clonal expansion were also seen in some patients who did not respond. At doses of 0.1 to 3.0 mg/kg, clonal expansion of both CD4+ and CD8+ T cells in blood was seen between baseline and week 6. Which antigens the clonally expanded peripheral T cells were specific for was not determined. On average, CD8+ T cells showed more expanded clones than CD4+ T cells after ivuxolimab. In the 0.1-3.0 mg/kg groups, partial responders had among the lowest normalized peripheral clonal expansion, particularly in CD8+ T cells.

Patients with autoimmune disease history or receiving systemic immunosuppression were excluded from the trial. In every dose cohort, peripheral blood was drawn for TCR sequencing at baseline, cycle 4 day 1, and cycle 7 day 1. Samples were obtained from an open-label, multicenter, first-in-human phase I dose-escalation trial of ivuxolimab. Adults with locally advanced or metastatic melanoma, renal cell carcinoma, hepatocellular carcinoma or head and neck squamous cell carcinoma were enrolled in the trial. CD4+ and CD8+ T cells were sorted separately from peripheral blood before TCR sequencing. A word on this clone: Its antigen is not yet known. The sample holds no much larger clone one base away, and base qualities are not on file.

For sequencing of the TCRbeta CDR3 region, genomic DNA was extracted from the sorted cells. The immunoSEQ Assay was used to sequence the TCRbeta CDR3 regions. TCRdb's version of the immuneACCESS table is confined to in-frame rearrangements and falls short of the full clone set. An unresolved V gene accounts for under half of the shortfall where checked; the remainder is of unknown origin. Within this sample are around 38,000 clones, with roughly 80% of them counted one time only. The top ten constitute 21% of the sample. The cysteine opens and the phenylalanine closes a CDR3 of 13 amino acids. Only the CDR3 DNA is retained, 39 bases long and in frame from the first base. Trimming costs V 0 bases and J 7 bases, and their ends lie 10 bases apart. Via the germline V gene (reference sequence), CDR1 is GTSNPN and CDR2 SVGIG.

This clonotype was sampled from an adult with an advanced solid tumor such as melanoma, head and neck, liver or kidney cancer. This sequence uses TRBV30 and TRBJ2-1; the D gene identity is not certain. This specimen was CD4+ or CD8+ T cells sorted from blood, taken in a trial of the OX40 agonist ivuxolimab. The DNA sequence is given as TGTGCCTGGAGTGTAGGCGGTCCGAATGAGCAGTTCTTC. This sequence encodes CAWSVGGPNEQFF. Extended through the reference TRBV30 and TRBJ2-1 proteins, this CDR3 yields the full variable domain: SQTIHQWPATLVQPVGSPLSLECTVEGTSNPNLYWYRQAAGRGLQLLFYSVGIGQISSEVPQNLSASRPQDRQFILSSKKLLLSDSGFYLCAWSVGGPNEQFFGPGTRLTVL.